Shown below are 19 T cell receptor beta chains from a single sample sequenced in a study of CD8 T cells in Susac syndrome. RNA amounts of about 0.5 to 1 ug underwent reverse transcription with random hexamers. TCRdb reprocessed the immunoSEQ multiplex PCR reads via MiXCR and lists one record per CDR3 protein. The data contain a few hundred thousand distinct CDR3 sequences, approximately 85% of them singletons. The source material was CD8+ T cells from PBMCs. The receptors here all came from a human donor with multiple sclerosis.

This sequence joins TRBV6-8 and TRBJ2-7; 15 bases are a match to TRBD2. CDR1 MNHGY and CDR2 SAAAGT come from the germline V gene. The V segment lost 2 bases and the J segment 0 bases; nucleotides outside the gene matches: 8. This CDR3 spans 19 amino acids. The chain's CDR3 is CASSYPGLAGGSSSYEQYF. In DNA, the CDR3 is TGTGCCAGCAGTTACCCGGGACTAGCGGGGGGATCCAGCTCCTACGAGCAGTACTTC.

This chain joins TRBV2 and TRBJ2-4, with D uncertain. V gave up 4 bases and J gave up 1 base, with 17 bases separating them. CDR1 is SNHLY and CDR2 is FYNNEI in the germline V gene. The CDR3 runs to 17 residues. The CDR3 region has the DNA TGTGCCAGCAGTGTTGGGGATGATGGGTGGGCCAAAAACATTCAGTACTTC. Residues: CASSVGDDGWAKNIQYF.

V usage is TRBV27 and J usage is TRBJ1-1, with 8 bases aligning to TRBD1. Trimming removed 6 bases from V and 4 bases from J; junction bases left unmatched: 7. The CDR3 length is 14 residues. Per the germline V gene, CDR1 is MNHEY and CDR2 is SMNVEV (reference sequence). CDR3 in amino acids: CASRDRGPVTEAFF. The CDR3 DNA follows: TGTGCCAGCAGAGACAGGGGTCCCGTCACTGAAGCTTTCTTT.

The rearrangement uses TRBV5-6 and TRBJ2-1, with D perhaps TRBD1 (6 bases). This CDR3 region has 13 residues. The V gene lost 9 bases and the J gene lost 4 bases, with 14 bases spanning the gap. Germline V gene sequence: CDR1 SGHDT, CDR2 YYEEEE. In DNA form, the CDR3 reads TGTGCCACAGAGGGACACTTTTACAATGAGCAGTTCTTC. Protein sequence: CATEGHFYNEQFF.

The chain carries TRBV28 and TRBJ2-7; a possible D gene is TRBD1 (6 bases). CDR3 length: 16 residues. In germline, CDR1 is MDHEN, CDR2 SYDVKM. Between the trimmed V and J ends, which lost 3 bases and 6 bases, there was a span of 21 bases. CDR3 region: CASSLREGRGPGEQYF. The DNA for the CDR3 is TGTGCCAGCAGTTTGCGAGAGGGCAGGGGACCGGGCGAGCAGTACTTC. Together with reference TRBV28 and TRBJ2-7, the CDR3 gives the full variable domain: DVKVTQSSRYLVKRTGEKVFLECVQDMDHENMFWYRQDPGLGLRLIYFSYDVKMKEKGDIPEGYSVSREKKERFSLILESASTNQTSMYLCASSLREGRGPGEQYFGPGTRLTVT.

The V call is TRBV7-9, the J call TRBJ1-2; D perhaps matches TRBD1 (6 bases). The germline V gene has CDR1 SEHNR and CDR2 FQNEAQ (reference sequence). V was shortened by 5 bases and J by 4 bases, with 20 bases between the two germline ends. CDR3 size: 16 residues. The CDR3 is CASSDGPPGGAYGYTF. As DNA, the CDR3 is TGTGCCAGCAGCGACGGCCCGCCGGGGGGGGCCTATGGCTACACCTTC.

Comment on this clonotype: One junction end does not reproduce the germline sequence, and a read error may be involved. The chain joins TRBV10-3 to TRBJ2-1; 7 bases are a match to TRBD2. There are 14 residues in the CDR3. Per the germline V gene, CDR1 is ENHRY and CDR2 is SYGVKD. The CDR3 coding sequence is TGTGCCATCGGCCTCGGGGGGTCCTACAGTGAGCAGTTCTTC. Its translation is CAIGLGGSYSEQFF.

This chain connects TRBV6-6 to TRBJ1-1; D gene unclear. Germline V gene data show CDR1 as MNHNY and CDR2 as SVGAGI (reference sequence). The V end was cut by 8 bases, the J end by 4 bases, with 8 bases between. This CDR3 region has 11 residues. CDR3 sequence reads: CASYDGTEAFF. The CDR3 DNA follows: TGTGCCAGCTACGACGGCACTGAAGCTTTCTTT.

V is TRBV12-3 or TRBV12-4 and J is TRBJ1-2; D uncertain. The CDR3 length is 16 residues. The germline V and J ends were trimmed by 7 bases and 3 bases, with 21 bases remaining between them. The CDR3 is CASTGPSLVWDYGYTF. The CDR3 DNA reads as TGTGCCAGCACTGGACCGAGTCTAGTGTGGGACTATGGCTACACCTTC.

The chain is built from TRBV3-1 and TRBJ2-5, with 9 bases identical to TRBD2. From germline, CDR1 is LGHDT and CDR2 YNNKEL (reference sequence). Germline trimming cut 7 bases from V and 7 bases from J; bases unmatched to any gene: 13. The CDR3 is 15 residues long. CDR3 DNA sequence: TGTGCCAGCAACGAGGGACTAGCAGGGCCCCGGACCCAGTACTTC. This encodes CASNEGLAGPRTQYF.

CDR3 DNA sequence: TGTGCCAGCAGCCAGTTTCAAGGCCAAGAGACCCAGTACTTC. This gives the protein CASSQFQGQETQYF. The chain couples TRBV3-1 to TRBJ2-5; D is unresolved. With 3 bases removed from V and 1 base from J, the gap between germline ends came to 9 bases. The CDR3 runs 14 residues. Germline lookup yields CDR1 LGHDT and CDR2 YNNKEL (reference sequence).

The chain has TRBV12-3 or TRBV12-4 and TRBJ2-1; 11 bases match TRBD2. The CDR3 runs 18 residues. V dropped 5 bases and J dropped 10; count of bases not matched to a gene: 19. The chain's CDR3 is CASSLRYSGRASVEEQFF. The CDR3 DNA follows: TGTGCCAGCAGTCTCCGGTATAGCGGGAGGGCCTCGGTTGAGGAGCAGTTCTTC.

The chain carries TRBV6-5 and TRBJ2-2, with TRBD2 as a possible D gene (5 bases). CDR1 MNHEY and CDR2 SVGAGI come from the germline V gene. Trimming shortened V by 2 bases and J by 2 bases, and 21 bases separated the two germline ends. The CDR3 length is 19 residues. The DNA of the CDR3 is TGTGCCAGCAGTTACATAGGCCCCGGCGGAGGAGCTAACACCGGGGAGCTGTTTTTT. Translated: CASSYIGPGGGANTGELFF.

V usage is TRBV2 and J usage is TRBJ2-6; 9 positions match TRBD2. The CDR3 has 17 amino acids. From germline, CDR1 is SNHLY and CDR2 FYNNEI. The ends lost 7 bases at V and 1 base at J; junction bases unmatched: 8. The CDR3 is CASTLSGGLSGANVLTF. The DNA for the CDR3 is TGTGCCAGCACCCTCAGCGGGGGGCTTTCTGGGGCCAACGTCCTGACTTTC. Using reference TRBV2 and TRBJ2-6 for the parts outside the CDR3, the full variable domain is EPEVTQTPSHQVTQMGQEVILRCVPISNHLYFYWYRQILGQKVEFLVSFYNNEISEKSEIFDDQFSVERPDGSNFTLKIRSTKLEDSAMYFCASTLSGGLSGANVLTFGAGSRLTVL.

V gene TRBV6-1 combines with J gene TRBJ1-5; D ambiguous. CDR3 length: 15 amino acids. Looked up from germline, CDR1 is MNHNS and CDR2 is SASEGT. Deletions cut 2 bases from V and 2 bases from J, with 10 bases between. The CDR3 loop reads CASSESSGGNQPQHF. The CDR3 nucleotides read TGTGCCAGCAGTGAAAGTTCGGGTGGCAATCAGCCCCAGCATTTT.

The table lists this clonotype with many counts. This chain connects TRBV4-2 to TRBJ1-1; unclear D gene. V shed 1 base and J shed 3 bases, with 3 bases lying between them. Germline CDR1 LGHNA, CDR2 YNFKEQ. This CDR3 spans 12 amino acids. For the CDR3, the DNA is TGTGCCAGCAGCCAAGTAGACACTGAAGCTTTCTTT. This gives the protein CASSQVDTEAFF.

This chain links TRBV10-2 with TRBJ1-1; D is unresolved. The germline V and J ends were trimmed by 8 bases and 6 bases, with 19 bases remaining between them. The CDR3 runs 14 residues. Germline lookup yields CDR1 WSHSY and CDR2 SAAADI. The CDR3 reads CASVPGLGIAEAFF. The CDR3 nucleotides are TGCGCCAGCGTCCCCGGCCTGGGTATCGCTGAAGCTTTCTTT.

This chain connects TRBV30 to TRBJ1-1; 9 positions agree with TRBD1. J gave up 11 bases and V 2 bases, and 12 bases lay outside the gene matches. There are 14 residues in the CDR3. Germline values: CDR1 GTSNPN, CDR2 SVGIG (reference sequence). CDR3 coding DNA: TGTGCCTGGAGTACCGGGACAGGGTATCTGGACGCTTTCTTT. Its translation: CAWSTGTGYLDAFF. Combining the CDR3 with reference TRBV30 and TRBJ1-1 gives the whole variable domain SQTIHQWPATLVQPVGSPLSLECTVEGTSNPNLYWYRQAAGRGLQLLFYSVGIGQISSEVPQNLSASRPQDRQFILSSKKLLLSDSGFYLCAWSTGTGYLDAFFGQGTRLTVV.

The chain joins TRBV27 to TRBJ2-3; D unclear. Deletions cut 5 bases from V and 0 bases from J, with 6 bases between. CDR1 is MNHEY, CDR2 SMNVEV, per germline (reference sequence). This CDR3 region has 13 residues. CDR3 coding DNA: TGTGCCAGCAGTGTCCCTAGCACAGATACGCAGTATTTT. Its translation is CASSVPSTDTQYF.